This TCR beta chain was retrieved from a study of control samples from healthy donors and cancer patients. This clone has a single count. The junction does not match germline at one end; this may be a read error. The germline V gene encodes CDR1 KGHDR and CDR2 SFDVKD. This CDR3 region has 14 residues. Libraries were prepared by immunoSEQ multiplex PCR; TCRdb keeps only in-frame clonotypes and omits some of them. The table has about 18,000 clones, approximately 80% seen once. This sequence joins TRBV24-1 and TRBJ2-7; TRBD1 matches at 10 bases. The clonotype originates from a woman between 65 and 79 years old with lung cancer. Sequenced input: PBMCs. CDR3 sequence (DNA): TGTGCCTCCAGCTCGACAGGGGGCGCGGGGGAGCAGTACTTC. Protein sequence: CASSSTGGAGEQYF.